A single sample gave rise to the 21 T cell receptor beta chains below, sequenced in a study of T cell responses to AZD1222 COVID-19 vaccine. Sequenced by immunoSEQ multiplex PCR; TCRdb stores in-frame clones only, minus some. The data show under 150,000 clones, less than 95% seen once. The sequenced sample was peripheral blood, obtained on day 0 of AZD1222 vaccination. The receptors derive from an adult in good health.

The chain joins TRBV5-4 to TRBJ1-4; possible D gene TRBD1, 6 bases. The CDR3 covers 14 residues. With 0 bases removed from V and 6 bases from J, the gap between germline ends came to 9 bases. The germline V gene encodes CDR1 SGHNT and CDR2 YYREEE (reference sequence). The CDR3 sequence: CASSLARTDEKLFF. CDR3 DNA: TGTGCCAGCAGCTTGGCCCGGACAGATGAAAAACTGTTTTTT.

V gene TRBV2 combines with J gene TRBJ1-3; D is uncertain. Germline CDR1 reads SNHLY; CDR2 reads FYNNEI. Trimming pared 5 bases from V and 5 bases from J, leaving 7 bases between. The CDR3 has 12 amino acids. The CDR3 DNA reads as TGTGCCAGCAGTCTAAGCAGAAACACCATATATTTT. Encoded protein: CASSLSRNTIYF.

The table lists this clone with a count of one. The rearrangement uses TRBV25-1 and TRBJ2-1; D ambiguous. The germline CDR1 and CDR2 sequences are MGHDK and SYGVNS. The CDR3 length is 15 residues. With 3 bases removed from V and 2 bases from J, the gap between germline ends came to 11 bases. The DNA of the CDR3 is TGTGCCAGCAGTGATGAGCACAGACCCTACAATGAGCAGTTCTTC. Protein: CASSDEHRPYNEQFF.

V is TRBV11-2 and J is TRBJ1-1; D is unclear. Germline-derived CDR1 and CDR2 are SGHAT and FQNNGV. CDR3 size: 14 residues. V was cut by 1 base and J by 4 bases, with 10 bases left in between. The CDR3 here is CASSLVGDATEAFF. DNA of the CDR3: TGTGCCAGCAGCTTAGTCGGGGATGCCACTGAAGCTTTCTTT.

The V call is TRBV11-3, the J call TRBJ1-1; 9 bases are a match to TRBD1. CDR1 SGHNT and CDR2 YENEEA come from the germline V gene. J gave up 3 bases and V 5 bases, and 4 bases lay outside the gene matches. The CDR3 has 14 residues. The CDR3 spells CASSPRQGDTEAFF. The CDR3 DNA reads TGTGCCAGCAGCCCCCGACAGGGGGACACTGAAGCTTTCTTT. Supplemented by reference TRBV11-3 and TRBJ1-1, the full variable domain reads EAGVVQSPRYKIIEKKQPVAFWCNPISGHNTLYWYLQNLGQGPELLIRYENEEAVDDSQLPKDRFSAERLKGVDSTLKIQPAELGDSAVYLCASSPRQGDTEAFFGQGTRLTVV.

The chain uses TRBV4-2 and TRBJ2-3; D is unresolved. The V and J ends lost 3 bases and 4 bases respectively, with 14 bases between them. The germline gives CDR1 LGHNA, CDR2 YNFKEQ. CDR3 length equals 15 residues. Here the CDR3 DNA reads TGTGCCAGCAGCCACTCACTCCAACCCGCAGATACGCAGTATTTT. Protein: CASSHSLQPADTQYF.

The V and J genes are TRBV12-3 or TRBV12-4 and TRBJ1-6; no reliable D call. CDR3 length equals 13 residues. Deletions cut 5 bases from V and 4 bases from J, with 6 bases between. The CDR3 coding sequence is TGTGCCAGCAGTGAGGATTATAATTCACCCCTCCACTTT. This encodes CASSEDYNSPLHF.

The rearrangement uses TRBV7-3 and TRBJ2-5; the match to TRBD2 covers 8 bases. The trim removed 5 bases at V and 5 bases at J, leaving 10 bases unmatched. CDR1 is SGHTA, CDR2 FQGTGA, per germline. CDR3 length equals 15 residues. The CDR3 sequence: CASSRTGTSGETQYF. The DNA of the CDR3 is TGTGCCAGCAGCCGCACCGGGACTAGTGGTGAGACCCAGTACTTC.

The chain employs TRBV5-1 and TRBJ1-1; no clear D. The V end lost 2 bases, the J end lost 7 bases, and 12 bases lay between the germline ends. The germline gives CDR1 SGHRS, CDR2 YFSETQ. The CDR3 sequence is 13 residues long. CDR3 loop: CASSFGQEVEAFF. In DNA, the CDR3 is TGCGCCAGCAGCTTCGGCCAGGAGGTTGAAGCTTTCTTT.

V and J are TRBV4-3 and TRBJ1-2; D is undetermined. Germline assignment: CDR1 LGHNA and CDR2 YSLEER. V was clipped by 0 bases and J by 5 bases, with 13 bases between them. This CDR3 has 15 residues. In DNA form, the CDR3 reads TGCGCCAGCAGCCAAGATCGTACGGGGTGGTATGGCTACACCTTC. It yields the protein CASSQDRTGWYGYTF.

CDR3 in amino acids: CASSSGGQGYSHPYF. The CDR3 nucleotides read TGTGCCAGTAGTAGCGGGGGACAGGGATACAGTCACCCCTACTTC. The chain links TRBV19 to TRBJ2-7; 9 positions agree with TRBD1. The germline gives CDR1 LNHDA, CDR2 SQIVND (reference sequence). The ends lost 4 bases at V and 13 bases at J; junction bases unmatched: 17. The CDR3 loop spans 15 amino acids.

The chain links TRBV7-6 to TRBJ2-2; 9 bases match TRBD1. From germline, CDR1 is SGHVS and CDR2 FNYEAQ. The CDR3 covers 17 residues. V was clipped by 5 bases and J by 1 base; unmatched bases: 8. In DNA, the CDR3 is TGTGCCAGCAGCCCTAATCGACAGGGGGGGAACACCGGGGAGCTGTTTTTT. Translated: CASSPNRQGGNTGELFF.

This sequence joins TRBV3-1 (or the pseudogene TRBV3-2) and TRBJ2-1; 7 nucleotides align to TRBD1. This CDR3 has 19 amino acids. The germline V gene has CDR1 LGHDT and CDR2 YNNKEL (reference sequence). Germline trimming cut 0 bases from V and 1 base from J; bases unmatched to any gene: 12. The CDR3, as DNA: TGTGCCAGCAGCCAAGAAAGTTTGAGGGGGCCGTATTCCTACAATGAGCAGTTCTTC. Protein product: CASSQESLRGPYSYNEQFF.

The rearrangement joins TRBV11-3 to TRBJ2-7, with 9 bases matching TRBD1. This CDR3 spans 14 amino acids. Losses at the gene ends were 6 bases for V and 5 bases for J; bases not matched to a gene: 8. Germline CDR1 is SGHNT and CDR2 is YENEEA. The chain's CDR3 is CASSPRDRVHEQYF. The CDR3, as DNA: TGTGCCAGCAGTCCCCGGGACAGGGTGCACGAGCAGTACTTC.

This clone was found a few times. The chain joins TRBV7-8 to TRBJ1-1; TRBD1 aligns across 12 bases. Looked up from germline, CDR1 is SGHVS and CDR2 is FQNEAQ. V trimming: 3 bases; J trimming: 1 base; junction bases outside the gene matches: 3. CDR3 length equals 16 residues. CDR3 coding DNA: TGTGCCAGCAGCTTCGGGACAGGGGGCTCGAACACTGAAGCTTTCTTT. Its translation is CASSFGTGGSNTEAFF. The full variable domain, rest sourced from reference TRBV7-8 and TRBJ1-1, is GAGVSQSPRYKVAKRGQDVALRCDPISGHVSLFWYQQALGQGPEFLTYFQNEAQLDKSGLPSDRFFAERPEGSVSTLKIQRTQQEDSAVYLCASSFGTGGSNTEAFFGQGTRLTVV.

V is TRBV3-1 (or the pseudogene TRBV3-2) and J is TRBJ2-3; 11 bases are a match to TRBD2. The V gene end was trimmed by 4 bases and the J gene end by 2 bases; junction bases not matched to a gene: 5. Germline V lookup: CDR1 LGHDT, CDR2 YNNKEL (reference sequence). There are 16 residues in the CDR3. The CDR3, as DNA: TGTGCCAGCAGCCCTGAACTAGCGGGGGTCACAGATACGCAGTATTTT. Residues: CASSPELAGVTDTQYF.

This clone was detected only a few times. The chain couples TRBV9 to TRBJ2-7; TRBD1 might be the D (5 bases). The CDR3 runs to 16 residues. V was trimmed by 0 bases and J by 6 bases, leaving 19 bases between them. The V gene's germline CDR1 is SGDLS and CDR2 YYNGEE. The CDR3, as DNA: TGTGCCAGCAGCGTAGGGGCAGGGTATTCCCGCGGCGAGCAGTACTTC. It translates to CASSVGAGYSRGEQYF.

The sample holds one count of this clone. This chain links TRBV4-3 with TRBJ1-4; no clear D. Germline CDR1 is LGHNA and CDR2 is YSLEER. CDR3 length: 13 amino acids. V lost 1 base and J 11 bases, leaving 11 bases between the germline ends. In nucleotides, the CDR3 is TGCGCCAGCAGCCAAGGAACCCCCGACAAACTGTTTTTT. As protein: CASSQGTPDKLFF.

This rearrangement joins TRBV30 to TRBJ1-2, with 11 nucleotides matching TRBD1. From germline, CDR1 is GTSNPN and CDR2 SVGIG (reference sequence). The CDR3 totals 15 residues. With 3 bases clipped from V and 4 bases from J, the junction kept 7 bases outside the gene matches. CDR3 sequence (DNA): TGTGCCTGGAGGAATATCGGGACAGGGGGCTATGGCTACACCTTC. Translation gives CAWRNIGTGGYGYTF.

V usage is TRBV27 and J usage is TRBJ1-1; TRBD1 matches 8 bases. With 5 bases clipped from V and 6 bases from J, the junction kept 5 bases outside the gene matches. This CDR3 has 13 residues. The germline V gene has CDR1 MNHEY and CDR2 SMNVEV (reference sequence). Here the CDR3 reads CASSIDRGSEAFF. CDR3 DNA sequence: TGTGCCAGCAGTATCGACAGGGGTTCTGAAGCTTTCTTT.

The chain employs TRBV19 and TRBJ2-7; TRBD1 might be the D (6 bases). Germline V gene sequence: CDR1 LNHDA, CDR2 SQIVND (reference sequence). Trimming removed 3 bases from V and 0 bases from J, with 18 bases in between. The length of the CDR3 is 17 residues. The CDR3: CASSMASWDTSSYEQYF. DNA for the CDR3: TGTGCCAGTAGTATGGCCAGTTGGGACACAAGCTCCTACGAGCAGTACTTC.